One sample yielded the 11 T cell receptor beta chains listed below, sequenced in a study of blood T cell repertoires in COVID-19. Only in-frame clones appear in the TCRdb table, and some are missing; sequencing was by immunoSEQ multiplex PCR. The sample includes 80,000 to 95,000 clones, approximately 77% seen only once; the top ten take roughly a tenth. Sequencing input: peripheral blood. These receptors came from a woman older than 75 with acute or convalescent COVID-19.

CDR3 DNA sequence: TGTGCCAGCTCACCAGAGGTGGGAAAACTGTTTTTT. It translates to CASSPEVGKLFF. The rearrangement joins TRBV18 to TRBJ1-4; D gene unclear. The germline V and J ends were trimmed by 2 bases and 10 bases, with 8 bases remaining between them. The germline gives CDR1 KGHSH, CDR2 LQKENI. The CDR3 runs to 12 residues. The full variable domain, completed using reference TRBV18 and TRBJ1-4, is NAGVMQNPRHLVRRRGQEARLRCSPMKGHSHVYWYRQLPEEGLKFMVYLQKENIIDESGMPKERFSAEFPKEGPSILRIQQVVRGDSAAYFCASSPEVGKLFFGSGTQLSVL.

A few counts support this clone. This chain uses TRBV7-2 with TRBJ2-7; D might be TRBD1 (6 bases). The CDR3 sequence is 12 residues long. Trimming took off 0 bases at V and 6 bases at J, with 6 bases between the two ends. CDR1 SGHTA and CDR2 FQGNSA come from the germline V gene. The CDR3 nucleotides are TGTGCCAGCAGCTTAGCCAGGGGCGAGCAGTACTTC. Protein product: CASSLARGEQYF. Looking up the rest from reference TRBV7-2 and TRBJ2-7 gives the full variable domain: GAGVSQSPSNKVTEKGKDVELRCDPISGHTALYWYRQSLGQGLEFLIYFQGNSAPDKSGLPSDRFSAERTGGSVSTLTIQRTQQEDSAVYLCASSLARGEQYFGPGTRLTVT.

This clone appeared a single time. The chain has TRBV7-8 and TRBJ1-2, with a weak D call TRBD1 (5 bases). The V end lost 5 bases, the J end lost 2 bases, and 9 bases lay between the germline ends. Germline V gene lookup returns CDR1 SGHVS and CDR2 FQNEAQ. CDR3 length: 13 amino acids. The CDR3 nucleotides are TGTGCCAGCAGCCGGGCAGGGAACTATGGCTACACCTTC. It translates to CASSRAGNYGYTF. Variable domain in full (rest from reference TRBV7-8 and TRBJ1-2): GAGVSQSPRYKVAKRGQDVALRCDPISGHVSLFWYQQALGQGPEFLTYFQNEAQLDKSGLPSDRFFAERPEGSVSTLKIQRTQQEDSAVYLCASSRAGNYGYTFGSGTRLTVV.

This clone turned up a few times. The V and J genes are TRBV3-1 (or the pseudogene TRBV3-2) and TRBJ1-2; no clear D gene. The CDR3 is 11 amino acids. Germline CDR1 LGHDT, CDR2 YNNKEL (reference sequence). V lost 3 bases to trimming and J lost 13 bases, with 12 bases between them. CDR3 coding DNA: TGTGCCAGCAGCCATTCAACCCGGTTCACCTTC. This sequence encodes CASSHSTRFTF.

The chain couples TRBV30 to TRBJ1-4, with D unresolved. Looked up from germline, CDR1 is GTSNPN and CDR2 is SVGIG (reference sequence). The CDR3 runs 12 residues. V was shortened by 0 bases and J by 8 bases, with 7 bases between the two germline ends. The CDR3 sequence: CAWSVIREKLFF. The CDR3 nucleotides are TGTGCCTGGAGTGTAATCAGGGAAAAACTGTTTTTT.

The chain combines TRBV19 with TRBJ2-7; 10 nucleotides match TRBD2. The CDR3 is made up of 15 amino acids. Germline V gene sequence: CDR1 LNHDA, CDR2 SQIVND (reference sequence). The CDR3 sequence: CATQPQLAGDYEQYF. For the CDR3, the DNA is TGTGCAACCCAACCCCAGCTAGCGGGAGACTACGAGCAGTACTTC.

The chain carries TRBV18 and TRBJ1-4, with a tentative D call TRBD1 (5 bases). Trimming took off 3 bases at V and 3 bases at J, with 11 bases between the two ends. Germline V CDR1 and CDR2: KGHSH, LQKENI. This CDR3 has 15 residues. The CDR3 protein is CASSPTGVSNEKLFF. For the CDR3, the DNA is TGTGCCAGCTCACCGACGGGGGTGTCTAATGAAAAACTGTTTTTT.

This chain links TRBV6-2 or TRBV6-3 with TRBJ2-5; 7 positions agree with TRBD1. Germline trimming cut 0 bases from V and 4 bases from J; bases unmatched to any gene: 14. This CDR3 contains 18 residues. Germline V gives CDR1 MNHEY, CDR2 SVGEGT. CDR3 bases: TGTGCCAGCAGTTACTCCGAACTTTCCGGGACAGATGCAGAGACCCAGTACTTC. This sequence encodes CASSYSELSGTDAETQYF.

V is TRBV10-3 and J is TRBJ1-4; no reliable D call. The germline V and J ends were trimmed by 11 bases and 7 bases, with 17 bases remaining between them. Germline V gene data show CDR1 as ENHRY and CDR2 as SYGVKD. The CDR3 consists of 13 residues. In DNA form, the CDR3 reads TGTGCCGCCAAGGAGTGGGAGGGTGAAAAACTGTTTTTT. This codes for CAAKEWEGEKLFF.

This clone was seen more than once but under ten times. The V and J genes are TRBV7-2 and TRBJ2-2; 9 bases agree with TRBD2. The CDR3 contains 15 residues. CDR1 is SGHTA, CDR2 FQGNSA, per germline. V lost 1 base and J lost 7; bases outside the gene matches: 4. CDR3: CASSLVAGGIGELFF. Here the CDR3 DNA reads TGTGCCAGCAGCTTAGTCGCGGGGGGGATCGGGGAGCTGTTTTTT.

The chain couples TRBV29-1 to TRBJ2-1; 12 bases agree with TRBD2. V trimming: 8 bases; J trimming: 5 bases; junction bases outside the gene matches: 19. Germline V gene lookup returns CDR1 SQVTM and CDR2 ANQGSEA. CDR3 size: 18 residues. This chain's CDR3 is CSTLDSSLAGGLNNEQFF. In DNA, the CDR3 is TGCAGCACCCTGGACAGCTCTCTAGCGGGAGGGCTTAACAATGAGCAGTTCTTC.